This TCR beta chain was found in a study of blood T cells in healthy people across ages. Study-wide findings and caveats: Unknown donor CMV status possibly confounded expanded clonotype changes.

A sample-barcoded 5' primer and a J-beta primer mix were used in a second PCR of about 7 to 12 cycles. TCRdb reprocessed the 5' RACE reads with MiXCR, giving one entry per CDR3 protein. Among 1.8 million or so distinct CDR3 sequences listed, 35% to 50% were seen once. A remark on this clonotype: Its target is not known. Relative to the germline gene, one junction end is altered; a read error may explain this.

There are 17 residues in the CDR3. Germline V lookup: CDR1 LNHNV, CDR2 YYDKDF (reference sequence). The clonotype comes from a human donor in good health. V gene TRBV15 combines with J gene TRBJ1-5, with no clear D. Sequenced material: blood. CDR3 sequence: CATSRESSVFSNQPQHF. CDR3 DNA: TGTGCCACCAGCAGAGAATCGTCAGTATTTAGCAATCAACCCCAGCATTTT.